This T cell receptor beta chain was obtained from a study of T cell repertoires in cytomegalovirus infection. Study-level results: Totalled public TCR beta family frequency picked out people who carried CMV plus the relevant HLA.

Germline loops: CDR1 SEHNR, CDR2 FQNEAQ (reference sequence). Trimming took off 1 base at V and 8 bases at J, with 12 bases between the two ends. The CDR3 runs to 13 residues. This clonotype was seen a few times. As yet, its antigen is unknown. TCRdb re-derived calls from the reads in MiXCR, one entry per CDR3 protein. The sample shows 300,000 to 450,000 distinct CDR3 sequences, 15% to 20% of them seen only once. This sequence originates from a human donor in good health (CMV status not recorded). Some clones in this sample may be carry-over from other donors' samples. V is TRBV7-9 and J is TRBJ2-7; the D is unclear. Sample: PBMCs. The CDR3 loop reads CASSLVGSHQQYF. The CDR3 DNA is TGTGCCAGCAGCTTAGTGGGCTCCCATCAGCAGTACTTC.